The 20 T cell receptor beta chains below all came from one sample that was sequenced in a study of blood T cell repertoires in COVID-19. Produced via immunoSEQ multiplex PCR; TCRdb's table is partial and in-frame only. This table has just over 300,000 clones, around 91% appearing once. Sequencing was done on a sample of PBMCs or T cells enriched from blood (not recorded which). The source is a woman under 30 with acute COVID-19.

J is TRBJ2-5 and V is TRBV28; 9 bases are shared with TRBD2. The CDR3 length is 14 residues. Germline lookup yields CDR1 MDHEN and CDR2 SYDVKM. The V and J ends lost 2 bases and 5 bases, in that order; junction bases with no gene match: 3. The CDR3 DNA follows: TGTGCCAGCAGTTTAGCGGGAGGGGGGGAGACCCAGTACTTC. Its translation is CASSLAGGGETQYF.

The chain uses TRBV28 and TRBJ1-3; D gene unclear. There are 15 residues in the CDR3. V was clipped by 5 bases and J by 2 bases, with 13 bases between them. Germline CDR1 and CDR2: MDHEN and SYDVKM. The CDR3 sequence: CASSPPGGPGNTIYF. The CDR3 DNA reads TGTGCCAGCAGTCCCCCGGGAGGCCCTGGAAACACCATATATTTT.

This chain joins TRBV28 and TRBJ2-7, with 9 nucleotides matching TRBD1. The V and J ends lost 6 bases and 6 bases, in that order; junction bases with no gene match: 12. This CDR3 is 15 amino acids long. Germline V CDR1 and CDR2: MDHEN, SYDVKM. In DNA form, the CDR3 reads TGTGCCAGCAGGACCGGGACAGGGTCGCTGGGCGAGCAGTACTTC. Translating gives CASRTGTGSLGEQYF.

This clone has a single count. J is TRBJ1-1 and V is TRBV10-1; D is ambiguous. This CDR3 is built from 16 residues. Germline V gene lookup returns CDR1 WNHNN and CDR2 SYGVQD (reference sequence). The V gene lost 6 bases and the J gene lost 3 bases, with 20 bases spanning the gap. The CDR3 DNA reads TGCGCCAGCAGCGAATTGGGAGGGAGGCCGTACACTGAAGCTTTCTTT. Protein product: CASSELGGRPYTEAFF.

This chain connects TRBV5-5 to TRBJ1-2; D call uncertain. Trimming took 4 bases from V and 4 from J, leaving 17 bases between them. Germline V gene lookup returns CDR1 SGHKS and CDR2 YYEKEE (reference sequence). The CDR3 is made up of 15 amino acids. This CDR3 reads CASSLTIETGYGYTF. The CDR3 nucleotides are TGTGCCAGCAGCCTGACGATAGAGACGGGCTATGGCTACACCTTC.

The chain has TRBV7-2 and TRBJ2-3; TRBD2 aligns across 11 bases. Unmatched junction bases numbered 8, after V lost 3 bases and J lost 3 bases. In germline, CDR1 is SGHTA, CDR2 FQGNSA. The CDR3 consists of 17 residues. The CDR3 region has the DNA TGTGCCAGCAGCTTTCAAACCGGGACTAGCGGAACAGATACGCAGTATTTT. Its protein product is CASSFQTGTSGTDTQYF.

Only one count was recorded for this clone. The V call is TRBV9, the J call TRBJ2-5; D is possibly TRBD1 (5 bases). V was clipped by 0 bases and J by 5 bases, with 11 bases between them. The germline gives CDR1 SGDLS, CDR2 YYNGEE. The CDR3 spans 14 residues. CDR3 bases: TGTGCCAGCAGCGTAGGGGGCGCCTGGGAGACCCAGTACTTC. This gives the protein CASSVGGAWETQYF.

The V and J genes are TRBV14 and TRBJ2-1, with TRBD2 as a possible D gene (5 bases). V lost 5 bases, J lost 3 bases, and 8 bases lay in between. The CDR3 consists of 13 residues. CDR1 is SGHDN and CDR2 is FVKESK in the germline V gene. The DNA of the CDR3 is TGTGCCAGCAGCGTAGGAGGCTACAATGAGCAGTTCTTC. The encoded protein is CASSVGGYNEQFF.

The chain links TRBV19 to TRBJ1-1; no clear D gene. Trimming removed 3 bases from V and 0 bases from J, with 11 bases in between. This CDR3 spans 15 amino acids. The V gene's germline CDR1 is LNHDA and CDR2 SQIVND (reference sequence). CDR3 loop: CASSIPLGLNTEAFF. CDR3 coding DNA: TGTGCCAGTAGTATTCCGCTCGGGTTGAACACTGAAGCTTTCTTT.

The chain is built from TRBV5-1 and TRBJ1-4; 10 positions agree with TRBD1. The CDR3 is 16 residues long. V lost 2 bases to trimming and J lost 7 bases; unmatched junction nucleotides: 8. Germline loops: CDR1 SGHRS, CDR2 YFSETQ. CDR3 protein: CASSLRQGASGEKLFF. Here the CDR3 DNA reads TGCGCCAGCAGCTTACGACAGGGGGCGTCAGGTGAAAAACTGTTTTTT.

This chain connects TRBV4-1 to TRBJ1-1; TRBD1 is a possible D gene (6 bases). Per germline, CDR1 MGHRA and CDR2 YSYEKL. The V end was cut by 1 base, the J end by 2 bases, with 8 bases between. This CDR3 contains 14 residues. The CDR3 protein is CASSQGGHNTEAFF. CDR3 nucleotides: TGCGCCAGCAGCCAAGGGGGACATAACACTGAAGCTTTCTTT.

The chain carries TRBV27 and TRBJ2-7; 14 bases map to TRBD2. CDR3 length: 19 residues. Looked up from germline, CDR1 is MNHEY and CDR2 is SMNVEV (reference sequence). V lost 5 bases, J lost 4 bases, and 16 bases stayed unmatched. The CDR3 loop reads CASSKTSGRALNYFYEQYF. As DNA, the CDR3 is TGTGCCAGCAGTAAGACTAGCGGGAGGGCCTTAAACTACTTTTACGAGCAGTACTTC.

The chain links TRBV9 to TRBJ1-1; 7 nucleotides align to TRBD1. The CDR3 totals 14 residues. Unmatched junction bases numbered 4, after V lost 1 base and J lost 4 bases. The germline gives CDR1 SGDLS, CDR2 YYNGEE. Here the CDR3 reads CASSVMTGTTEAFF. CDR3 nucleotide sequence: TGTGCCAGCAGCGTAATGACAGGGACCACTGAAGCTTTCTTT. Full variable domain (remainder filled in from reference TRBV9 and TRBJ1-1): DSGVTQTPKHLITATGQRVTLRCSPRSGDLSVYWYQQSLDQGLQFLIQYYNGEERAKGNILERFSAQQFPDLHSELNLSSLELGDSALYFCASSVMTGTTEAFFGQGTRLTVV.

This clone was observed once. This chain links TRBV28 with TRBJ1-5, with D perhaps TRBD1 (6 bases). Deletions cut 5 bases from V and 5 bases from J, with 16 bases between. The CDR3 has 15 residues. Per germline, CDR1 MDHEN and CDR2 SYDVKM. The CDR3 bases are TGTGCCAGCAGTCCCCCGGGGGCGGGGGATCAGCCCCAGCATTTT. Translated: CASSPPGAGDQPQHF.

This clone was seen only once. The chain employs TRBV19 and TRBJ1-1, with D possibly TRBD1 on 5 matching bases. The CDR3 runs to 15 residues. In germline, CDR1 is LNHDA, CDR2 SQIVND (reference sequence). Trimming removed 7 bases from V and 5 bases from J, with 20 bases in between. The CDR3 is CASTTLGREGTEAFF. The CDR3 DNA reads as TGTGCCAGTACCACTCTTGGAAGGGAGGGGACTGAAGCTTTCTTT.

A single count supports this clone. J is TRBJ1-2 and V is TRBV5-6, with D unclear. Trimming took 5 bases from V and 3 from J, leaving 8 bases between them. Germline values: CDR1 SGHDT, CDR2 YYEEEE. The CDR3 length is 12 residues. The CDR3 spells CASSRGDYGYTF. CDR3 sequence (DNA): TGTGCCAGCAGTCGGGGAGACTATGGCTACACCTTC. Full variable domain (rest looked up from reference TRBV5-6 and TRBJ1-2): DAGVTQSPTHLIKTRGQQVTLRCSPKSGHDTVSWYQQALGQGPQFIFQYYEEEERQRGNFPDRFSGHQFPNYSSELNVNALLLGDSALYLCASSRGDYGYTFGSGTRLTVV.

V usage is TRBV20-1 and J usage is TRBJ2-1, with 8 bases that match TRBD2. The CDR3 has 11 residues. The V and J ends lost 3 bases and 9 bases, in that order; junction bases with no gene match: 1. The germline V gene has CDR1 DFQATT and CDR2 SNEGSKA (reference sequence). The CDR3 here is CSASGRGEQFF. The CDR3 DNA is TGCAGTGCTAGCGGGAGGGGTGAGCAGTTCTTC.

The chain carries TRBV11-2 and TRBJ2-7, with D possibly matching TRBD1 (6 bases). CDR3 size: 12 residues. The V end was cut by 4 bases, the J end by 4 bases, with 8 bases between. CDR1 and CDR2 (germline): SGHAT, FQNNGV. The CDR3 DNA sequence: TGTGCCAGCAGCTCGCAGGGGTACGAGCAGTACTTC. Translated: CASSSQGYEQYF.

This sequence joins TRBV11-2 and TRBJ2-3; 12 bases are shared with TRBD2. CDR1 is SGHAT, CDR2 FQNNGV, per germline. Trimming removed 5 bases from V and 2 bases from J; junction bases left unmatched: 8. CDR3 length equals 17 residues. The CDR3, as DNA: TGTGCCAGCAGCGGAAGGACTAGCGGGACCCCCACAGATACGCAGTATTTT. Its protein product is CASSGRTSGTPTDTQYF. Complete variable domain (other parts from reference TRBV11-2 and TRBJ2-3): EAGVAQSPRYKIIEKRQSVAFWCNPISGHATLYWYQQILGQGPKLLIQFQNNGVVDDSQLPKDRFSAERLKGVDSTLKIQPAKLEDSAVYLCASSGRTSGTPTDTQYFGPGTRLTVL.

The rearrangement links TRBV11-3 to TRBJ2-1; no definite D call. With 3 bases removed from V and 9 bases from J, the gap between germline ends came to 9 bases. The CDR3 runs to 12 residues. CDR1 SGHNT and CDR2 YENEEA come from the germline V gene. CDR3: CASSFSPPEQFF. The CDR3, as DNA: TGTGCCAGCAGCTTCAGTCCGCCTGAGCAGTTCTTC.